Listed below are T cell receptor beta chains from one sample, sequenced in a study of cytotoxic CD8 clonotypes in ibrutinib-treated CLL. The assay was immunoSEQ multiplex PCR, and TCRdb's table has in-frame clones only and misses some. The data show some 17,000 clones, over 70% seen once. The sample was PBMCs, taken before ibrutinib treatment. Receptors originate from a human donor with chronic lymphocytic leukemia. Each CDR3 is given with its conserved first and last residue. A D gene is named only where the DNA matches it firmly. Clone size appears in some rows only: once, few, many, or a class for an expanded clone.

j_gene	v_gene	len	d_gene	abundance	CDR3nt	CDR3aa
TRBJ2-3	TRBV7-9	12	-	-	TGTGCCAGCAGCCCACCCCGCGATACGCAGTATTTT	CASSPPRDTQYF
TRBJ1-1	TRBV4-2	12	-	few	TGTGCCAGCAGCCCTCGGAGAGAGAAAGCTTTCTTT	CASSPRREKAFF
TRBJ2-1	TRBV28	16	-	-	TGTGCCAGCAGTACCCGGTGGCAGAGCTCCTACAATGAGCAGTTCTTC	CASSTRWQSSYNEQFF
TRBJ2-7	TRBV6-6	13	TRBD1	-	TGTGCCAGCACCTTAACAGGGGAGAACGAGCAGTACTTC	CASTLTGENEQYF
TRBJ2-5	TRBV9	15	-	-	TGTGCCAGCAGCCTGTGGACAGCCCCACAAGAGACCCAGTACTTC	CASSLWTAPQETQYF
TRBJ2-2	TRBV7-3	13	-	once	TGTGCCAGCAGCCCAGACTTCACCGGGGAGCTGTTTTTT	CASSPDFTGELFF
TRBJ2-3	TRBV5-1	14	-	-	TGCGCCAGCAGCTCCGGGACTAGCACAGATACGCAGTATTTT	CASSSGTSTDTQYF
TRBJ1-1	TRBV29-1	13	-	-	TGCAGCGGAAGACAGACGATGAACACTGAAGCTTTCTTT	CSGRQTMNTEAFF
TRBJ2-1	TRBV4-3	17	TRBD2	-	TGCGCCAGCAGCCAAGAAACGGAATCTAGCGGGAGAAATGAGCAGTTCTTC	CASSQETESSGRNEQFF
TRBJ1-1	TRBV14	17	TRBD1	-	TGTGCCAGCAGCCCGCTGACAGGGTCAACCGTGAACACTGAAGCTTTCTTT	CASSPLTGSTVNTEAFF
TRBJ2-3	TRBV5-4	15	TRBD2	-	TGTGCCAGCAGCTTAAGGCTAGCGGACACAGATACGCAGTATTTT	CASSLRLADTDTQYF
TRBJ2-1	TRBV6-6	14	-	-	TGTGCCAGCTTTGAGGCGTACTCCTACAATGAGCAGTTCTTC	CASFEAYSYNEQFF
TRBJ1-4	TRBV28	15	-	-	TGTGCCAGCAGCAACAGTTTCCCCAGGAATGAAAAACTGTTTTTT	CASSNSFPRNEKLFF
TRBJ2-1	TRBV6-6	12	-	-	TGTGCCAGCAGCCTGAGCGGGAATGAGCAGTTCTTC	CASSLSGNEQFF
TRBJ2-1	TRBV7-2	17	TRBD2	-	TGTGCCAGCAGCTCGGGACTAGCGGTACCGCCGGCCAATGAGCAGTTCTTC	CASSSGLAVPPANEQFF
TRBJ1-5	TRBV28	14	-	few	TGTGCCAGCGTCCTAGGGGCGAATGATCAGCCCCAGCATTTT	CASVLGANDQPQHF
TRBJ2-7	TRBV27	13	-	few	TGTGCCAGCAGTTCGCCGTACTCCTACGAGCAGTACTTC	CASSSPYSYEQYF
TRBJ2-4	TRBV18	16	-	-	TGTGCCAGCTCACCCCGACTAGAGGGAACCAAAAACATTCAGTACTTC	CASSPRLEGTKNIQYF
TRBJ2-7	TRBV5-6	16	TRBD2	-	TGTGCCAGCAGCTTGGGGGGTCTAGCGGTTACCTACGAGCAGTACTTC	CASSLGGLAVTYEQYF
TRBJ2-5	TRBV5-1	13	TRBD2	-	TGCGCCAGCAGCTTGAGCGGGAGCGAGACCCAGTACTTC	CASSLSGSETQYF
TRBJ2-7	TRBV7-2	13	TRBD1	once	TGTGCCAGCAGCCAGACAACAGGGGACGAGCAGTACTTC	CASSQTTGDEQYF
TRBJ2-1	TRBV19	14	TRBD2	large	TGTGCCAGTAGTATATCTGGCGGGAGTAATGAGCAGTTCTTC	CASSISGGSNEQFF
TRBJ1-2	TRBV4-3	18	TRBD1	few	TGCGCCAGCAGCCAAGAGGGACAGGGGGCCGCAGATAACTATGGCTACACCTTC	CASSQEGQGAADNYGYTF
TRBJ2-7	TRBV5-6	11	-	-	TGTGCCAGCAGCTTGGCCCACGAGCAGTACTTC	CASSLAHEQYF
TRBJ2-7	TRBV5-4	16	TRBD2	-	TGTGCCAGCAGCTTGGAAGTGGGAGGGCCGATTTACGAGCAGTACTTC	CASSLEVGGPIYEQYF
TRBJ1-1	TRBV19	15	-	-	TGTGCCAGTAGTATAGTGTGGGGGCTAGACACTGAAGCTTTCTTT	CASSIVWGLDTEAFF
TRBJ2-7	TRBV13	16	TRBD1	-	TGTGCCAGCAGCAAACGACAGGGTACCTTCTCCTACGAGCAGTACTTC	CASSKRQGTFSYEQYF
TRBJ1-2	TRBV29-1	14	TRBD1	-	TGCAGCGTTGAAGATTTGCAGGGGGCATATGGCTACACCTTC	CSVEDLQGAYGYTF
TRBJ1-4	TRBV28	15	TRBD1	-	TGTGCCAGCAGTCCGGGACAGGGGGCGGGTGAAAAACTGTTTTTT	CASSPGQGAGEKLFF
TRBJ2-7	TRBV27	14	-	-	TGTGCCAGCAGTCCCCCGCTGAAACCCTACGAGCAGTACTTC	CASSPPLKPYEQYF
TRBJ2-2	TRBV14	16	-	once	TGTGCCAGCAGCCAAGAGGCTAGGTTTGTGGTCGGGGAGCTGTTTTTT	CASSQEARFVVGELFF
TRBJ2-7	TRBV2	16	-	-	TGTGCCAGCACCTTGTTTGACGGGAATCTTCCCTACGAGCAGTACTTC	CASTLFDGNLPYEQYF
TRBJ2-7	TRBV6-1	14	TRBD2	-	TGTGCCAGCAAAGAGACTAGCGGAACTTACGAGCAGTACTTC	CASKETSGTYEQYF
TRBJ1-1	TRBV4-3	15	-	-	TGCGCCAGCAGCTTGAGACGGGGGGGCCGTACTGAAGCTTTCTTT	CASSLRRGGRTEAFF
TRBJ2-5	TRBV5-4	14	TRBD2	-	TGTGCCAGCAGCTTGGAGGGACTAGGGGAGACCCAGTACTTC	CASSLEGLGETQYF
TRBJ2-7	TRBV2	12	-	few	TGTGCCAGCAGAACTGATCACTACGAGCAGTACTTC	CASRTDHYEQYF
TRBJ2-7	TRBV19	15	TRBD2	-	TGTGCCAGTAGTATCCCTCTAGCGGGAGAAGGCGAGCAGTACTTC	CASSIPLAGEGEQYF
TRBJ2-7	TRBV9	21	TRBD2	-	TGTGCCAGCAACGTGAGGACTGGGAAGAGTAGCGGGAGACCATGGGGCTACGAGCAGTACTTC	CASNVRTGKSSGRPWGYEQYF
TRBJ2-7	TRBV7-9	11	-	few	TGTGCCAGCAGCCATGACTACGAGCAGTACTTC	CASSHDYEQYF
TRBJ1-1	TRBV28	13	-	-	TGTGCCAGCAGTAACTTGGGGAAACCTGAAGCTTTCTTT	CASSNLGKPEAFF
TRBJ1-4	TRBV27	16	TRBD1	-	TGTGCCAGCAGTTCCCACCGGGCAGGGGGGAATGAAAAACTGTTTTTT	CASSSHRAGGNEKLFF
TRBJ2-5	TRBV18	14	TRBD2	-	TGTGCCAGCTCACCTGGACTAGACCAAGAGACCCAGTACTTC	CASSPGLDQETQYF
TRBJ1-1	TRBV19	15	TRBD1	-	TGTGCCAGTAGTATAGACCGGACAGGCAACACTGAAGCTTTCTTT	CASSIDRTGNTEAFF
TRBJ2-7	TRBV29-1	12	-	-	TGCAGCGTTGGTAAAGGAACCTACGAGCAGTACTTC	CSVGKGTYEQYF
TRBJ2-1	TRBV29-1	13	TRBD2	-	TGCAGCGGAACGAGCGGGGGGGGATATGAGCAGTTCTTC	CSGTSGGGYEQFF